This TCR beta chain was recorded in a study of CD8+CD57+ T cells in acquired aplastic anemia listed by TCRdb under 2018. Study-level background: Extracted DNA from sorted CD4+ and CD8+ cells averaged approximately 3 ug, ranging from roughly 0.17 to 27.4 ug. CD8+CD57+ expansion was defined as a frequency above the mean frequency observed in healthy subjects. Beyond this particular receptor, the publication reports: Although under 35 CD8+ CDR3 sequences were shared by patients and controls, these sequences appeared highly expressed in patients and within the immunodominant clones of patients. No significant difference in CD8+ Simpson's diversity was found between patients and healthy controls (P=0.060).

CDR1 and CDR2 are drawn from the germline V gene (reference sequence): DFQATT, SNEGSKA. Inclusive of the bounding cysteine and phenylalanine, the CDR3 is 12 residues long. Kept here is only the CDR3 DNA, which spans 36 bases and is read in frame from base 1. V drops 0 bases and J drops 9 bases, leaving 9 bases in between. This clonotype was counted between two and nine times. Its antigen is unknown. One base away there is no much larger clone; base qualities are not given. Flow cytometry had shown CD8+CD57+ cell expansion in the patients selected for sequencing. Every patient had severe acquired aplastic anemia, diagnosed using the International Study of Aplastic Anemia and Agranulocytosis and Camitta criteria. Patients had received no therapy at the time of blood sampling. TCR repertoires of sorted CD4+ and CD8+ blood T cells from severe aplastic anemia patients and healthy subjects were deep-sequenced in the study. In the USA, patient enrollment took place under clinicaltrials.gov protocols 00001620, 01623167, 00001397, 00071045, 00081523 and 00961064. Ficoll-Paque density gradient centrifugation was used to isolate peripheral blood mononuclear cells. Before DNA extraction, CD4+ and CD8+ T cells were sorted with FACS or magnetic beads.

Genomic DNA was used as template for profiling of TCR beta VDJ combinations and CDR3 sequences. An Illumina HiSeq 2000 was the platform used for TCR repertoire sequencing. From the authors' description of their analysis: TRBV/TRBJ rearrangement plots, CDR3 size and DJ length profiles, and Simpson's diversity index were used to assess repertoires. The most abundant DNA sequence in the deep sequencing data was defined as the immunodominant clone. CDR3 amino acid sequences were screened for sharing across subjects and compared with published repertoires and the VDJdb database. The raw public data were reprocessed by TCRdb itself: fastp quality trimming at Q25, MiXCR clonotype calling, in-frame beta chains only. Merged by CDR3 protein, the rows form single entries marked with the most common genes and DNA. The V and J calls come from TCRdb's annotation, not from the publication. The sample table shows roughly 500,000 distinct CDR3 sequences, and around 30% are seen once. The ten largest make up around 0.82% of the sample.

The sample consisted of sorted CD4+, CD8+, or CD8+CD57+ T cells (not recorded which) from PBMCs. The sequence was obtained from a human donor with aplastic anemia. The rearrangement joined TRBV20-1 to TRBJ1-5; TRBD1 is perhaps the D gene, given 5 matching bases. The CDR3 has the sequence CSARDGGLPQHF. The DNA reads TGCAGTGCTAGAGATGGGGGACTGCCCCAGCATTTT.